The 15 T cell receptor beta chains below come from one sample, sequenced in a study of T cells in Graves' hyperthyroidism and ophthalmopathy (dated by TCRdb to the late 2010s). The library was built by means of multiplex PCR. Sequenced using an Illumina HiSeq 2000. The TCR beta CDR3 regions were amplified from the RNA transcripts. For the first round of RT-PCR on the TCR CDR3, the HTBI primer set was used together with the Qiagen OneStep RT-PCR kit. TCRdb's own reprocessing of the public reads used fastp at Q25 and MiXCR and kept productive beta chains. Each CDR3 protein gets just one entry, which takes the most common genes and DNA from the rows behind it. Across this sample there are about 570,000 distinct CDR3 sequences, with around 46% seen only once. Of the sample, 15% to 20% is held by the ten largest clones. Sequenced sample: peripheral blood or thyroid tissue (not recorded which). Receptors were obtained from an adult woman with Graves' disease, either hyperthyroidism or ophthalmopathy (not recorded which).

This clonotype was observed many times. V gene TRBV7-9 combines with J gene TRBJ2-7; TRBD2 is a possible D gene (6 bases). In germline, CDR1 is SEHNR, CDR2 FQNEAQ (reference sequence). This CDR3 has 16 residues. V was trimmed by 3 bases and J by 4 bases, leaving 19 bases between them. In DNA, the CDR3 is TGTGCCAGCAGCTTGGGGCGGGTGGGACTGACATACGAGCAGTACTTC. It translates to CASSLGRVGLTYEQYF.

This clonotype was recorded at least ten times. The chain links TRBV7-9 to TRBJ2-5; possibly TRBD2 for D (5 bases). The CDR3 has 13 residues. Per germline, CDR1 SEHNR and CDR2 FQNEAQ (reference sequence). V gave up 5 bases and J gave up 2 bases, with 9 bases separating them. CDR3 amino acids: CASSPRTQETQYF. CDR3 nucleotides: TGTGCCAGCAGCCCCCGGACTCAAGAGACCCAGTACTTC.

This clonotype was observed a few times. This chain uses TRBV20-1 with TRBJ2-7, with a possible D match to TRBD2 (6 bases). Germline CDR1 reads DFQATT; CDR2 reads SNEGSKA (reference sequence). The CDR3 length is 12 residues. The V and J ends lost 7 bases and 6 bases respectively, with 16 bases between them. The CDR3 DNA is TGCAGTGTGGGAGCGGGCCCGTCCGAGCAGTACTTC. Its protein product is CSVGAGPSEQYF.

The CDR3 nucleotides are TGTGCCAGCAGCCAAGAAATTATCGCGACTGAAGCTTTCTTT. Protein: CASSQEIIATEAFF. This sequence joins TRBV7-9 and TRBJ1-1; D gene ambiguous. Trimming cost V 5 bases and J 5 bases, with 15 bases left between them. The CDR3 is 14 residues long. CDR1 is SEHNR, CDR2 FQNEAQ, per germline (reference sequence).

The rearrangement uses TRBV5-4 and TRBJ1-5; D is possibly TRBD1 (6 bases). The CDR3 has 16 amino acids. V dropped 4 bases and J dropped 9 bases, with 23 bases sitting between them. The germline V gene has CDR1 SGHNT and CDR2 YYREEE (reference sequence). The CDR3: CASSRAEQGQVGPQHF. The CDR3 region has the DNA TGTGCCAGCAGCCGGGCAGAGCAGGGGCAGGTTGGGCCCCAGCATTTT.

In DNA form, the CDR3 reads TGCAGTGCTAGTGAATCCGGGACAGGCAACACTGAAGCTTTCTTT. Translating gives CSASESGTGNTEAFF. V gene TRBV20-1 combines with J gene TRBJ1-1; 8 nucleotides align to TRBD1. J was trimmed by 2 bases and V by 3 bases; bases with no gene match: 8. Per the germline V gene, CDR1 is DFQATT and CDR2 is SNEGSKA (reference sequence). This CDR3 region has 15 residues.

CDR3 sequence: CAISEGDITYEQYF. In DNA, the CDR3 is TGTGCCATCAGTGAGGGGGACATAACCTACGAGCAGTACTTC. This chain joins TRBV10-3 and TRBJ2-7, with a tentative D call TRBD1 (6 bases). The CDR3 is 14 amino acids. From germline, CDR1 is ENHRY and CDR2 SYGVKD. V lost 2 bases and J lost 2, with 10 bases in between.

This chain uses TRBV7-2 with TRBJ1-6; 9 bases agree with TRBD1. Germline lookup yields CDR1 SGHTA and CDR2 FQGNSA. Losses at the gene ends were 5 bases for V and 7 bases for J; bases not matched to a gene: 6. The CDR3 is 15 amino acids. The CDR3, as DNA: TGTGCCAGCAGCGCCTGGGACAGGGAGAATTCACCCCTCCACTTT. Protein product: CASSAWDRENSPLHF.

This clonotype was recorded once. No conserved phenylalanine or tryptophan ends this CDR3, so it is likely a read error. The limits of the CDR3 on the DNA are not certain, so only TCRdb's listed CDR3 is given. This CDR3 reads CASSLEAS. The V call is TRBV7-3, the J call TRBJ2-6; TRBD2, the table's D call, lacks a check against the DNA. The CDR3 contains 8 residues when both ends are counted. CDR1 and CDR2 (germline): SGHTA, FQGTGA.

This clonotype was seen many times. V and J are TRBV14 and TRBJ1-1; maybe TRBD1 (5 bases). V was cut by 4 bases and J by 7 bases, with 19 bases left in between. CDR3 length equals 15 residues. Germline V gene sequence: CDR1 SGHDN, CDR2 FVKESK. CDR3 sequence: CASSPLGTRQSEAFF. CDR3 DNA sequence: TGTGCCAGCAGCCCACTGGGAACGCGACAGAGTGAAGCTTTCTTT.

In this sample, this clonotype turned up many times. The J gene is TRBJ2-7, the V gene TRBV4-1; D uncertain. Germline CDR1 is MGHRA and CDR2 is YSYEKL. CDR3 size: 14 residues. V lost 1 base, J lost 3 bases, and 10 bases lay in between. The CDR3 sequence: CASSQGQVDYEQYF. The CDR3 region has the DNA TGCGCCAGCAGCCAAGGGCAGGTCGACTACGAGCAGTACTTC.

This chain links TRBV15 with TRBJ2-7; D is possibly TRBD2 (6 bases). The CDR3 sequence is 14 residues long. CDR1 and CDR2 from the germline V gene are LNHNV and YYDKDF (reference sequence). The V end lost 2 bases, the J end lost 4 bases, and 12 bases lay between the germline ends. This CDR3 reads CATSRRGMGYEQYF. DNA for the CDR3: TGTGCCACCAGCAGACGGGGGATGGGGTACGAGCAGTACTTC.

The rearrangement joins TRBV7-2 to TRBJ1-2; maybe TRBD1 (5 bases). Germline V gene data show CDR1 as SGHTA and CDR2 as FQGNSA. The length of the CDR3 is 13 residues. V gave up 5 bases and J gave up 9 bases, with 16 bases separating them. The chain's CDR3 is CASSHDRDYSYTF. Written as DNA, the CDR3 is TGTGCCAGCAGCCATGACCGGGACTACAGCTACACCTTC.

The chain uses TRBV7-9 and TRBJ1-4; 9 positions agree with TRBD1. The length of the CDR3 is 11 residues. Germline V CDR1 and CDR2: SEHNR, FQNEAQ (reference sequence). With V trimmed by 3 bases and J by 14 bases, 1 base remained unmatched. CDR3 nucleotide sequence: TGTGCCAGCAGCTTTGGACAGGGGCTGTTTTTT. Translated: CASSFGQGLFF.

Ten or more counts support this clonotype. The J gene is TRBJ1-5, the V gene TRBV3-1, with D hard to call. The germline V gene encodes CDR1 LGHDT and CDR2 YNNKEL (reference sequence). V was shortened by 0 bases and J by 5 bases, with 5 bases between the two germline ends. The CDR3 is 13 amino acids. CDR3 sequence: CASSQDRDQPQHF. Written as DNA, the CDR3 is TGTGCCAGCAGCCAAGATCGCGATCAGCCCCAGCATTTT.